The 10 T cell receptor beta chains below come from one sample, sequenced in a study of blood T cell repertoires in COVID-19. Sequenced by immunoSEQ multiplex PCR; TCRdb stores in-frame clones only, minus some. Of hundreds of thousands of clones in the sample, roughly 89% are singletons; the top ten hold 0.7% to 1%. The sample taken for sequencing was peripheral blood. The receptors were sampled from a man aged 18 to 30 with COVID-19, enrolled during active disease.

The gene calls are TRBV28 and TRBJ2-1; 8 bases align to TRBD2. The V gene's germline CDR1 is MDHEN and CDR2 SYDVKM. CDR3 length: 14 amino acids. The V and J ends lost 8 bases and 9 bases, in that order; junction bases with no gene match: 12. The CDR3: CASVVGLAGAEQFF. For the CDR3, the DNA is TGTGCCAGCGTAGTGGGGCTAGCGGGCGCTGAGCAGTTCTTC.

CDR3 bases: TGTGCCAGTCGGAAGCGGGGGGGCACAGATACGCAGTATTTT. This codes for CASRKRGGTDTQYF. V gene TRBV2 combines with J gene TRBJ2-3; 9 nucleotides match TRBD2. CDR1 and CDR2 (germline): SNHLY, FYNNEI. The CDR3 sequence is 14 residues long. Trimming at V came to 9 bases and at J to 1 base, leaving 5 bases not matched to a gene. Full variable domain (outside the CDR3, taken from reference TRBV2 and TRBJ2-3): EPEVTQTPSHQVTQMGQEVILRCVPISNHLYFYWYRQILGQKVEFLVSFYNNEISEKSEIFDDQFSVERPDGSNFTLKIRSTKLEDSAMYFCASRKRGGTDTQYFGPGTRLTVL.

DNA of the CDR3: TGCGCCAGCAGCCCCCAAGGGACAGGGGCCGGCGGGGAGCTGTTTTTT. It translates to CASSPQGTGAGGELFF. The chain uses TRBV5-1 and TRBJ2-2; 10 bases map to TRBD1. This CDR3 comprises 16 residues. Germline assignment: CDR1 SGHRS and CDR2 YFSETQ. Losses at the gene ends were 4 bases for V and 7 bases for J; bases not matched to a gene: 10.

The chain employs TRBV27 and TRBJ2-7; 7 bases map to TRBD2. With 5 bases clipped from V and 6 bases from J, the junction kept 13 bases outside the gene matches. The germline V gene encodes CDR1 MNHEY and CDR2 SMNVEV (reference sequence). The CDR3 has 15 amino acids. CDR3: CASSPSGARQGEQYF. The CDR3 region has the DNA TGTGCCAGCAGTCCCAGCGGGGCCCGCCAGGGCGAGCAGTACTTC.

The J gene is TRBJ2-3, the V gene TRBV3-1 (or the pseudogene TRBV3-2); 8 positions agree with TRBD2. The germline CDR1 and CDR2 sequences are LGHDT and YNNKEL (reference sequence). CDR3 length: 16 amino acids. The ends lost 7 bases at V and 5 bases at J; junction bases unmatched: 14. This CDR3 is CASTAGAGARGDTQYF. The CDR3 nucleotides are TGTGCCAGCACGGCAGGAGCGGGGGCCCGTGGAGATACGCAGTATTTT.

The chain joins TRBV27 to TRBJ2-7; 11 nucleotides agree with TRBD1. V lost 5 bases and J lost 2; bases outside the gene matches: 8. Germline V gives CDR1 MNHEY, CDR2 SMNVEV (reference sequence). CDR3 length: 16 amino acids. For the CDR3, the DNA is TGTGCCAGCAGTCTCTGGGGACAGGGGGGCACCTACGAGCAGTACTTC. Translating it yields CASSLWGQGGTYEQYF.

This chain connects TRBV28 to TRBJ2-5; D might be TRBD2 (6 bases). The CDR3 extends over 12 amino acids. V lost 4 bases, J lost 5 bases, and 8 bases lay in between. The germline CDR1 and CDR2 sequences are MDHEN and SYDVKM. The CDR3 DNA sequence: TGTGCCAGCAGTTATCTAGCGGAGACCCAGTACTTC. It translates to CASSYLAETQYF.

The chain joins TRBV19 to TRBJ2-2, with 7 bases lining up with TRBD2. Germline CDR1 is LNHDA and CDR2 is SQIVND (reference sequence). This CDR3 contains 15 residues. After removal of 4 bases from V and 5 bases from J, the junction contained 7 bases not matched to a gene. CDR3 bases: TGTGCCAGTAGTAGCGGGGGAGCTAAAACCGGGGAGCTGTTTTTT. This gives the protein CASSSGGAKTGELFF.

Comment on this clone: This sample includes further DNA sequences coding for the same CDR3. The chain combines TRBV4-1 with TRBJ2-7; TRBD2 matches 13 bases. Germline V lookup: CDR1 MGHRA, CDR2 YSYEKL. J gave up 5 bases and V 4 bases, and 2 bases lay outside the gene matches. This CDR3 has 14 amino acids. The CDR3 DNA is TGCGCCAGCAGCCTAGGACTAGCGGGGGACGAGCAGTACTTC. It codes for CASSLGLAGDEQYF.

This clone has just one count. The rearrangement links TRBV6-1 to TRBJ1-5; 8 nucleotides line up with TRBD1. CDR1 and CDR2 (germline): MNHNS, SASEGT. The J segment lost 4 bases and the V segment lost 3 bases, leaving 11 bases of the junction unmatched. This CDR3 is 17 amino acids long. CDR3 DNA: TGTGCCAGCAGTGATCCCCGGCGACAGGGGCCGAATCAGCCCCAGCATTTT. The encoded protein is CASSDPRRQGPNQPQHF.